The T cell receptor (beta chain) under discussion was sequenced for a study of blood T cell repertoires in COVID-19. The overall study: Specimens from acute and convalescent COVID-19 originated in the United States, Italy and Spain. Sources were T cells, B-cell-depleted T cells, or PBMCs; the material itself was cDNA or gDNA.

The germline V and J ends were trimmed by 4 bases and 4 bases, with 5 bases remaining between them. Germline V lookup: CDR1 SGHTA, CDR2 FQGNSA. There are 12 residues in the CDR3. Exposed study participants had met a COVID-19 case within 2 weeks before entry. Authors' analysis steps: The assay estimated nucleated cells by amplifying reference gene primers. The data were produced by immunoSEQ multiplex PCR, yet TCRdb's version contains in-frame clones alone and is incomplete. For V, J and clone size, that table is used; D and trimming come from the DNA. The data hold about 270,000 clones, with 91% observed a single time.

The receptor comes from a man between 40 and 49 years old who had been exposed to COVID-19. Sequencing was performed on PBMCs or T cells enriched from blood (not recorded which). The rearrangement links TRBV7-2 to TRBJ1-5; no clear D gene. CDR3 DNA sequence: TGTGCCAGCAGCTCCCCAAATCAGCCCCAGCATTTT. Protein sequence: CASSSPNQPQHF.